This TCR beta chain was observed in a study of shared clonotypes between healthy human individuals. Healthy HIV-negative adults without recent acute infections or vaccinations served as donors. CD4+ cells yielded CD45RA+ naive and CD45RA-negative memory subsets. Sequencing used immunoSEQ multiplex PCR; TCRdb keeps in-frame clones, though not all of them. The sample comprises 950,000 to 1,100,000 clones, approximately 78% of which are singletons, and 0.5% to 0.65% rests with the top ten. Findings and limits, study-wide: In contrast to clonotypes shared by all four donors, non-shared clonotypes had lower generation probabilities. The diversity represented, both genetic and in exposure history, was limited by few donors.

In the case of this clone: Antigen unknown.

CDR1 and CDR2 from the germline V gene are SEHNR and FQNEAQ (reference sequence). CDR3 length equals 14 residues. V gave up 1 base and J gave up 4 bases; unmatched junction bases: 3. V is TRBV7-9 and J is TRBJ2-7; 8 positions match TRBD1. Sequencing was performed on memory CD4+ T cells from PBMCs. Subset here: CD45RA-negative fraction. The clonotype originates from a man aged 18 to 30 in good health. Some clones in this sample may be carry-over from other donors' samples. The CDR3 loop reads CASSLVQGAYEQYF. DNA of the CDR3: TGTGCCAGCAGCTTAGTCCAGGGGGCTTACGAGCAGTACTTC.